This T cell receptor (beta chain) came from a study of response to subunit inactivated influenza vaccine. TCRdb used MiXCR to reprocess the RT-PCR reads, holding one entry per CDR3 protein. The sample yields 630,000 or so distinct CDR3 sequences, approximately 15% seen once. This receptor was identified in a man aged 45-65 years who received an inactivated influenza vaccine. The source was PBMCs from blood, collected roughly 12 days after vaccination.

CDR3 coding DNA: TGCGCCAGCAGTGAGCGGGACAGGCCCTACGAGCAGTACTTC. Its translation: CASSERDRPYEQYF. The V gene is TRBV10-1, the J gene TRBJ2-7, with TRBD1 matching 8 bases. Germline values: CDR1 WNHNN, CDR2 SYGVQD (reference sequence). J gave up 2 bases and V 2 bases, and 2 bases lay outside the gene matches. The CDR3 is 14 amino acids.